Shown below are 26 T cell receptor beta chains from a single sample sequenced in a study of CD8 T cells in Susac syndrome. Random hexamers were used to reverse transcribe the RNA input (roughly 0.5 to 1 ug). TCRdb reprocessed the immunoSEQ multiplex PCR reads with MiXCR, giving one entry per CDR3 protein. This repertoire shows about 100,000 distinct CDR3 sequences, 90% to 95% found once; its top ten account for approximately 0.31%. Source material: CD8+ T cells from PBMCs. The receptors come from a human donor in good health.

In its sample, this clonotype was seen a few times. The rearrangement uses TRBV7-9 and TRBJ2-2; tentative D call: TRBD1 (6 bases). The CDR3 contains 14 residues. CDR1 is SEHNR, CDR2 FQNEAQ, per germline (reference sequence). V lost 5 bases and J lost 1, with 8 bases in between. CDR3 amino acids: CASSQDRNTGELFF. CDR3 sequence (DNA): TGTGCCAGCAGCCAGGACAGGAACACCGGGGAGCTGTTTTTT.

This CDR3 is CASSSLDTQYF. CDR3 nucleotides: TGTGCCAGCAGTTCCCTAGATACGCAGTATTTT. The chain links TRBV5-6 to TRBJ2-3; no firm D call. The CDR3 sequence is 11 residues long. V was shortened by 5 bases and J by 5 bases, with 6 bases between the two germline ends. Germline-derived CDR1 and CDR2 are SGHDT and YYEEEE.

V is TRBV14 and J is TRBJ1-6, with D unresolved. CDR1 is SGHDN, CDR2 FVKESK, per germline. The V end lost 6 bases, the J end lost 13 bases, and 13 bases lay between the germline ends. The CDR3 has 12 residues. Here the CDR3 reads CASSPRTSPLHF. The CDR3 bases are TGTGCCAGCAGTCCCCGGACCTCCCCCCTCCACTTT. The variable domain in full, completed from reference TRBV14 and TRBJ1-6, reads EAGVTQFPSHSVIEKGQTVTLRCDPISGHDNLYWYRRVMGKEIKFLLHFVKESKQDESGMPNNRFLAERTGGTYSTLKVQPAELEDSGVYFCASSPRTSPLHFGNGTRLTVT.

The chain joins TRBV2 to TRBJ1-5; D gene unclear. The CDR3 has 16 residues. Germline V lookup: CDR1 SNHLY, CDR2 FYNNEI. Trimming left V 0 bases short and J 2 bases short, with 11 bases between. CDR3 coding DNA: TGTGCCAGCAGTGAAGCGCTGGGAAGGGGCAATCAGCCCCAGCATTTT. It translates to CASSEALGRGNQPQHF.

V usage is TRBV7-3 and J usage is TRBJ1-2; 7 bases map to TRBD1. The ends lost 5 bases at V and 3 bases at J; junction bases unmatched: 3. The CDR3 covers 13 residues. Germline V gene lookup returns CDR1 SGHTA and CDR2 FQGTGA. The CDR3 loop reads CASSQGDYYGYTF. CDR3 sequence (DNA): TGTGCCAGCAGCCAGGGGGACTACTATGGCTACACCTTC.

This chain links TRBV14 with TRBJ2-4; a possible D gene is TRBD2 (6 bases). V was pared by 3 bases and J by 7 bases, with 19 bases between. The CDR3 is 16 residues long. The germline gives CDR1 SGHDN, CDR2 FVKESK. The CDR3 bases are TGTGCCAGCAGCCACCCCGGGGGACCGAAAGGCAACATTCAGTACTTC. Translation: CASSHPGGPKGNIQYF.

The chain employs TRBV6-5 and TRBJ2-1, with 9 bases aligning to TRBD1. Germline V gene sequence: CDR1 MNHEY, CDR2 SVGAGI. The trim removed 10 bases at V and 8 bases at J, leaving 15 bases unmatched. The CDR3 consists of 15 residues. This CDR3 is CATFSGTGFIDEQFF. DNA for the CDR3: TGTGCCACCTTCTCCGGGACAGGGTTCATCGATGAGCAGTTCTTC.

This chain joins TRBV7-9 and TRBJ1-3; D unresolved. The V and J ends lost 1 base and 0 bases respectively, with 7 bases between them. The germline CDR1 and CDR2 sequences are SEHNR and FQNEAQ (reference sequence). The CDR3 is made up of 15 amino acids. CDR3 in DNA: TGTGCCAGCAGCTTAGGAGATTCCTCTGGAAACACCATATATTTT. Translating it yields CASSLGDSSGNTIYF.

This clonotype showed up just a few times. The CDR3 loop is CASSADEYPSETQYF. The CDR3 DNA follows: TGTGCCAGCAGCGCCGACGAGTATCCGAGCGAGACCCAGTACTTC. V usage is TRBV9 and J usage is TRBJ2-5; D gene ambiguous. The V end lost 3 bases, the J end lost 5 bases, and 17 bases lay between the germline ends. Germline values: CDR1 SGDLS, CDR2 YYNGEE. The CDR3 length is 15 residues.

CDR3 amino acids: CASSLKASYEQYF. The CDR3 bases are TGTGCCAGCAGCTTAAAGGCTAGCTACGAGCAGTACTTC. The genes are TRBV13 and TRBJ2-7, with unresolved D. The length of the CDR3 is 13 residues. Looked up from germline, CDR1 is PRHDT and CDR2 is FYEKMQ (reference sequence). V was pared by 2 bases and J by 3 bases, with 8 bases between.

This rearrangement joins TRBV7-9 to TRBJ1-2; 11 bases match TRBD1. With V trimmed by 5 bases and J by 4 bases, 6 bases remained unmatched. CDR1 and CDR2 (germline): SEHNR, FQNEAQ (reference sequence). The CDR3 spans 15 residues. The CDR3 is CASSGRDRGAYGYTF. DNA of the CDR3: TGTGCCAGCAGCGGCCGGGACAGGGGGGCCTATGGCTACACCTTC. Full variable domain (outside the CDR3, taken from reference TRBV7-9 and TRBJ1-2): DTGVSQNPRHKITKRGQNVTFRCDPISEHNRLYWYRQTLGQGPEFLTYFQNEAQLEKSRLLSDRFSAERPKGSFSTLEIQRTEQGDSAMYLCASSGRDRGAYGYTFGSGTRLTVV.

CDR3 residues: CASSEEVLTMAGYTF. CDR3 bases: TGTGCCAGCAGTGAAGAAGTCCTGACTATGGCGGGCTACACCTTC. This chain uses TRBV6-1 with TRBJ1-2; D unresolved. Trimming stripped 1 base from V and 8 bases from J, with 17 bases between. Per germline, CDR1 MNHNS and CDR2 SASEGT. The CDR3 spans 15 residues.

The CDR3 loop is CATSRANSQETQYF. The CDR3 coding sequence is TGTGCCACCAGCAGAGCCAACAGTCAAGAGACCCAGTACTTC. The genes are TRBV15 and TRBJ2-5; D call uncertain. This CDR3 is 14 amino acids long. V was cut by 1 base and J by 2 bases, with 8 bases left in between. Germline V gives CDR1 LNHNV, CDR2 YYDKDF (reference sequence).

The chain uses TRBV3-1 and TRBJ2-1; D gene unclear. V shed 1 base and J shed 9 bases, with 19 bases lying between them. Germline assignment: CDR1 LGHDT and CDR2 YNNKEL (reference sequence). This CDR3 is built from 16 residues. This chain's CDR3 is CASSQGSLRALGEQFF. CDR3 coding DNA: TGTGCCAGCAGCCAAGGGTCGCTCAGAGCGCTGGGTGAGCAGTTCTTC.

The J gene is TRBJ1-1, the V gene TRBV3-1; D may be TRBD1 (6 bases). The CDR3 totals 16 residues. Trimming shortened V by 1 base and J by 0 bases, and 12 bases separated the two germline ends. The germline gives CDR1 LGHDT, CDR2 YNNKEL (reference sequence). CDR3: CASSQAPTGVNTEAFF. CDR3 nucleotides: TGTGCCAGCAGCCAAGCCCCGACAGGCGTGAACACTGAAGCTTTCTTT.

This clonotype was seen only once. The genes are TRBV5-6 and TRBJ2-7; TRBD2 agrees at 7 bases. V lost 4 bases, J lost 12 bases, and 13 bases stayed unmatched. Germline CDR1 is SGHDT and CDR2 is YYEEEE. The CDR3 length is 13 residues. The DNA for the CDR3 is TGTGCCAGCAGCGGGAGTCTTTTGACTAGCCTGTACTTC. Amino acid sequence: CASSGSLLTSLYF.

The chain links TRBV27 to TRBJ1-1; TRBD1 is a possible D gene (5 bases). The V and J ends lost 6 bases and 0 bases respectively, with 11 bases between them. Looked up from germline, CDR1 is MNHEY and CDR2 is SMNVEV (reference sequence). This CDR3 region has 14 residues. In nucleotides, the CDR3 is TGTGCCAGCAGCTTAGCGACAGTGAACACTGAAGCTTTCTTT. Its translation: CASSLATVNTEAFF.

The chain links TRBV20-1 to TRBJ2-7; possibly TRBD2 for D (5 bases). The length of the CDR3 is 15 residues. Germline V gene data show CDR1 as DFQATT and CDR2 as SNEGSKA (reference sequence). Trimming removed 1 base at V and 3 bases at J, with 16 bases between. The CDR3 bases are TGCAGTGCTAGAGGAGCGGCAGTTAACGGCTACGAGCAGTACTTC. Amino acids: CSARGAAVNGYEQYF.

V is TRBV12-3 or TRBV12-4 and J is TRBJ2-7, with D perhaps matching TRBD1 or TRBD2 (5 bases each). CDR3 length: 15 residues. V lost 3 bases to trimming and J lost 0 bases, with 12 bases between them. CDR3 coding DNA: TGTGCCAGCAGTTTCAGGGACGGTGGCTCCTACGAGCAGTACTTC. Translating gives CASSFRDGGSYEQYF.

The V gene is TRBV7-6, the J gene TRBJ1-1; D may be TRBD1 (5 bases). CDR3 length: 15 amino acids. CDR1 SGHVS and CDR2 FNYEAQ come from the germline V gene. Deletions cut 0 bases from V and 4 bases from J, with 12 bases between. As DNA, the CDR3 is TGTGCCAGCAGCTTAGCGCTAGGGGAGGGCACTGAAGCTTTCTTT. This gives the protein CASSLALGEGTEAFF. The full variable domain, completed using reference TRBV7-6 and TRBJ1-1, is GAGVSQSPRYKVTKRGQDVALRCDPISGHVSLYWYRQALGQGPEFLTYFNYEAQQDKSGLPNDRFSAERPEGSISTLTIQRTEQRDSAMYRCASSLALGEGTEAFFGQGTRLTVV.

The chain employs TRBV29-1 and TRBJ2-7, with D uncertain. The CDR3 runs 15 residues. The germline gives CDR1 SQVTM, CDR2 ANQGSEA. V was trimmed by 2 bases and J by 0 bases, leaving 14 bases between them. CDR3 sequence: CSVESPDTNSYEQYF. The CDR3 region has the DNA TGCAGCGTTGAAAGCCCCGACACCAACTCCTACGAGCAGTACTTC.

V usage is TRBV6-1 and J usage is TRBJ1-1; TRBD1 agrees at 7 bases. Per the germline V gene, CDR1 is MNHNS and CDR2 is SASEGT. J gave up 8 bases and V 2 bases, and 8 bases lay outside the gene matches. The CDR3 is 14 amino acids. The CDR3 loop reads CASSELIDRAEAFF. The DNA for the CDR3 is TGTGCCAGCAGTGAATTGATAGACAGGGCCGAAGCTTTCTTT.

The chain is built from TRBV7-9 and TRBJ1-1; 7 nucleotides align to TRBD1. V lost 8 bases to trimming and J lost 5 bases; unmatched junction nucleotides: 11. Germline V gene data show CDR1 as SEHNR and CDR2 as FQNEAQ (reference sequence). CDR3 length: 14 residues. CDR3 sequence: CASRREGARTEAFF. The CDR3 DNA sequence: TGTGCCAGCCGGAGGGAGGGGGCGCGGACTGAAGCTTTCTTT.

This chain links TRBV11-2 with TRBJ2-5, with no clear D. In germline, CDR1 is SGHAT, CDR2 FQNNGV. CDR3 size: 12 residues. Trimming pared 3 bases from V and 3 bases from J, leaving 5 bases between. CDR3 sequence reads: CASSFGEETQYF. DNA of the CDR3: TGTGCCAGCAGCTTTGGGGAAGAGACCCAGTACTTC.

This clonotype occurred a few times. The chain has TRBV19 and TRBJ1-5; a weak D match, TRBD1 (5 bases). CDR1 and CDR2 (germline): LNHDA, SQIVND (reference sequence). V shed 2 bases and J shed 4 bases, with 9 bases lying between them. The CDR3 spans 14 residues. The CDR3 is CASSISAGNQPQHF. In DNA, the CDR3 is TGTGCCAGTAGTATATCGGCAGGGAATCAGCCCCAGCATTTT. The variable domain in full, completed from reference TRBV19 and TRBJ1-5, reads DGGITQSPKYLFRKEGQNVTLSCEQNLNHDAMYWYRQDPGQGLRLIYYSQIVNDFQKGDIAEGYSVSREKKESFPLTVTSAQKNPTAFYLCASSISAGNQPQHFGDGTRLSIL.

The rearrangement joins TRBV4-1 to TRBJ2-7; 7 bases fit TRBD1. The CDR3 has 15 amino acids. CDR1 MGHRA and CDR2 YSYEKL come from the germline V gene. V shed 3 bases and J 0 bases; nucleotides not matched to a gene: 5. In DNA, the CDR3 is TGCGCCAGCAGCCAGACCGGGACAGTCTCCTACGAGCAGTACTTC. This codes for CASSQTGTVSYEQYF.